Listed here are 9 T cell receptor beta chains from one sample, sequenced in a study of CD8+ T cells in alopecia areata. Samples from alopecia areata patients were lesional scalp punch biopsies and peripheral blood. cDNA reverse transcribed from extracted RNA served as the sequencing template. Clones were read by immunoSEQ multiplex PCR, and TCRdb kept only the in-frame ones, dropping some. Of more than 11,000 clones in the sample, over 55% were seen once. The sequencing used skin, collected at week 0. These receptors all stem from a human donor with alopecia areata.

CDR3 DNA: TGTGCCTGGAGTGTATTTCAGGGGATTGAAGCTTTCTTT. As protein: CAWSVFQGIEAFF. This chain links TRBV30 with TRBJ1-1, with D possibly being TRBD1 (6 bases). Germline values: CDR1 GTSNPN, CDR2 SVGIG (reference sequence). The CDR3 extends over 13 amino acids. Trimming cost V 0 bases and J 7 bases, with 12 bases left between them.

The chain is built from TRBV27 and TRBJ2-5; 10 nucleotides agree with TRBD1. There are 15 residues in the CDR3. Per germline, CDR1 MNHEY and CDR2 SMNVEV (reference sequence). After removal of 5 bases from V and 10 bases from J, the junction contained 13 bases not matched to a gene. For the CDR3, the DNA is TGTGCCAGCAGTCCCTTAGGACAGGGGGATCGCAGCCAGTACTTC. This codes for CASSPLGQGDRSQYF.

V gene TRBV7-2 combines with J gene TRBJ2-1; no reliable D call. The germline V and J ends were trimmed by 2 bases and 16 bases, with 15 bases remaining between them. CDR3 length equals 12 residues. Per germline, CDR1 SGHTA and CDR2 FQGNSA. The CDR3 loop reads CASSLSTQMLFF. CDR3 in DNA: TGTGCCAGCAGCTTAAGCACCCAAATGCTATTCTTC.

A few counts support this clone. The gene calls are TRBV7-2 and TRBJ2-1; D is uncertain. Germline CDR1 is SGHTA and CDR2 is FQGNSA. V gave up 0 bases and J gave up 3 bases, with 0 bases separating them. The CDR3 totals 12 residues. CDR3 DNA: TGTGCCAGCAGCTTAGCCTACAATGAGCAGTTCTTC. This gives the protein CASSLAYNEQFF.

The chain carries TRBV27 and TRBJ2-3; 8 nucleotides line up with TRBD2. The CDR3 has 14 amino acids. The V gene's germline CDR1 is MNHEY and CDR2 SMNVEV (reference sequence). V was pared by 6 bases and J by 2 bases, with 4 bases of the junction left unmatched. In nucleotides, the CDR3 is TGTGCCAGCAGGGTTAGCGGGGTCACAGATACGCAGTATTTT. Encoded protein: CASRVSGVTDTQYF.

V and J are TRBV6-5 and TRBJ2-7; TRBD1 is a possible D gene (5 bases). The V and J ends lost 6 bases and 1 base respectively, with 16 bases between them. The CDR3 is 15 amino acids. Germline CDR1 is MNHEY and CDR2 is SVGAGI. This chain's CDR3 is CASRLQVAGSYEQYF. The CDR3 DNA reads TGTGCCAGCAGACTCCAAGTGGCAGGGTCCTACGAGCAGTACTTC.

Points on this clone: Germline is not matched at one junction end, which may reflect a read error. The chain carries TRBV7-9 and TRBJ2-7; D perhaps matches TRBD2 (5 bases). This CDR3 is 15 amino acids long. Germline CDR1 is SEHNR and CDR2 is FQNEAQ (reference sequence). As DNA, the CDR3 is TGCGCCAGCAGCCCCTCCGTGGGGAGCTCCTACGAGCAGTACTTC. This gives the protein CASSPSVGSSYEQYF.

This clone was detected a few times. The chain employs TRBV7-2 and TRBJ1-5; the D is unclear. Germline V lookup: CDR1 SGHTA, CDR2 FQGNSA. V shed 0 bases and J shed 0 bases, with 6 bases lying between them. This CDR3 is built from 15 residues. The CDR3 sequence is CASSLAWDSNQPQHF. CDR3 DNA sequence: TGTGCCAGCAGCTTAGCTTGGGATAGCAATCAGCCCCAGCATTTT.

The V call is TRBV5-1, the J call TRBJ1-1; D call uncertain. The CDR3 totals 13 residues. The germline V gene encodes CDR1 SGHRS and CDR2 YFSETQ. V lost 5 bases and J lost 2, with 10 bases in between. The CDR3 region has the DNA TGCGCCAGCAGTCTGGGAGGAAACACTGAAGCTTTCTTT. Translating gives CASSLGGNTEAFF.